These 13 T cell receptor beta chains were sequenced from one sample in a study of shared clonotypes between healthy human individuals. CD45RO-negative, CCR7-selected cells formed the naive CD8 fraction, which excluded terminally differentiated effector memory CD45RA+ cells. TCRdb's copy holds only in-frame clones and misses some; the assay was immunoSEQ multiplex PCR. The data hold more than 500,000 clones, with roughly 95% observed a single time. Sequencing was carried out using naive CD8+ T cells sorted from blood. The receptors derive from a woman aged 25 to 39 in good health.

This chain links TRBV15 with TRBJ1-1, with 12 nucleotides matching TRBD1. Germline V gene lookup returns CDR1 LNHNV and CDR2 YYDKDF (reference sequence). This CDR3 has 16 residues. V gave up 5 bases and J gave up 1 base; unmatched junction bases: 5. CDR3: CATSAEGQGANTEAFF. Written as DNA, the CDR3 is TGTGCCACCAGCGCGGAGGGACAGGGGGCGAACACTGAAGCTTTCTTT.

The chain is built from TRBV27 and TRBJ1-2; D unclear. Germline V lookup: CDR1 MNHEY, CDR2 SMNVEV (reference sequence). V was pared by 6 bases and J by 4 bases, with 18 bases between. The CDR3 extends over 15 amino acids. Here the CDR3 reads CASRAPRVSGYGYTF. In nucleotides, the CDR3 is TGTGCCAGCAGAGCCCCCCGGGTATCGGGCTATGGCTACACCTTC.

The chain combines TRBV10-3 with TRBJ2-1; D gene uncertain. Germline V gives CDR1 ENHRY, CDR2 SYGVKD. The CDR3 loop spans 13 amino acids. Trimming shortened V by 2 bases and J by 3 bases, and 5 bases separated the two germline ends. This CDR3 reads CAISEGFYNEQFF. CDR3 DNA sequence: TGTGCCATCAGTGAGGGGTTCTACAATGAGCAGTTCTTC.

V usage is TRBV19 and J usage is TRBJ2-5; maybe TRBD1 (5 bases). The closer fit of TRBJ2-7 to the DNA end suggests the J call may be wrong. Germline values: CDR1 LNHDA, CDR2 SQIVND (reference sequence). The CDR3 covers 13 residues. Here the CDR3 DNA reads TGTGCCAGTAGCGAAAGGGGAACCTACGAGCAGTACTTC. The encoded protein is CASSERGTYEQYF.

The rearrangement uses TRBV5-4 and TRBJ2-7; 13 bases are shared with TRBD2. Germline-derived CDR1 and CDR2 are SGHNT and YYREEE (reference sequence). This CDR3 is built from 14 residues. V lost 4 bases and J lost 3; bases outside the gene matches: 1. CDR3 sequence reads: CASSRTSGSYEQYF. The CDR3 DNA is TGTGCCAGCAGCAGGACTAGCGGGAGCTACGAGCAGTACTTC.

On this clone itself: At the DNA level, this CDR3 is encoded by other sequences in the same sample as well. The chain has TRBV13 and TRBJ2-7, with 12 positions matching TRBD2. Germline V gives CDR1 PRHDT, CDR2 FYEKMQ (reference sequence). The CDR3 is 14 residues long. J gave up 4 bases and V 5 bases, and 3 bases lay outside the gene matches. CDR3 in amino acids: CASSTGLAGYEQYF. The CDR3 coding sequence is TGTGCCAGCAGCACCGGACTAGCGGGGTACGAGCAGTACTTC.

The rearrangement uses TRBV4-1 and TRBJ1-3, with a possible D match to TRBD1 (5 bases). The CDR3 extends over 15 amino acids. V lost 5 bases and J lost 0, with 11 bases in between. Germline values: CDR1 MGHRA, CDR2 YSYEKL. CDR3 sequence: CASSYHRSSGNTIYF. The CDR3 DNA reads TGCGCCAGCAGCTACCACAGGTCCTCTGGAAACACCATATATTTT.

The chain recombines TRBV27 with TRBJ2-7; D gene unclear. The CDR3 is 18 residues long. The V and J ends lost 6 bases and 0 bases respectively, with 24 bases between them. Per germline, CDR1 MNHEY and CDR2 SMNVEV (reference sequence). The CDR3 coding sequence is TGTGCCAGCAGCCCATCAAGACTCGACACCAGCCCCTCCTACGAGCAGTACTTC. As protein: CASSPSRLDTSPSYEQYF.

This clone was observed a single time. V gene TRBV7-9 combines with J gene TRBJ2-5; D may be TRBD2 (6 bases). CDR1 and CDR2 from the germline V gene are SEHNR and FQNEAQ (reference sequence). CDR3 length equals 14 residues. Trimming removed 3 bases from V and 11 bases from J, with 19 bases in between. CDR3 nucleotides: TGTGCCAGCAGCTTCAACGGGCCCGGGGGAGAGCAGTACTTC. Translated: CASSFNGPGGEQYF.

This chain uses TRBV28 with TRBJ2-7; TRBD2 might be the D (5 bases). This CDR3 spans 14 amino acids. V dropped 2 bases and J dropped 0 bases, with 8 bases sitting between them. Germline CDR1 MDHEN, CDR2 SYDVKM. CDR3 DNA: TGTGCCAGCAGTTTAAAGCGGTACTCCTACGAGCAGTACTTC. This sequence encodes CASSLKRYSYEQYF.

This rearrangement joins TRBV29-1 to TRBJ1-2, with 7 bases identical to TRBD1. The CDR3 spans 12 residues. Germline V gives CDR1 SQVTM, CDR2 ANQGSEA. J gave up 7 bases and V 6 bases, and 8 bases lay outside the gene matches. The chain's CDR3 is CSVLEGAGGYTF. CDR3 coding DNA: TGCAGCGTCCTTGAGGGGGCGGGTGGCTACACCTTC.

V usage is TRBV30 and J usage is TRBJ2-7; a weak D match, TRBD2 (5 bases). The CDR3 is made up of 13 amino acids. V was shortened by 0 bases and J by 5 bases, with 11 bases between the two germline ends. Per the germline V gene, CDR1 is GTSNPN and CDR2 is SVGIG (reference sequence). The CDR3 reads CAWSVHGNNEQYF. The CDR3 region has the DNA TGTGCCTGGAGTGTACACGGGAATAACGAGCAGTACTTC.

The CDR3 nucleotides read TGTGCCAGCAGCGTAGCTGTGGGAAGCTCCGGGGAGCTGTTTTTT. Protein: CASSVAVGSSGELFF. The chain has TRBV9 and TRBJ2-2, with D uncertain. The V end was cut by 0 bases, the J end by 6 bases, with 12 bases between. CDR3 length: 15 amino acids. Germline V gives CDR1 SGDLS, CDR2 YYNGEE.